The T cell receptor (beta chain) under discussion was sequenced for a study of cytomegalovirus exposure and HLA in healthy donors. Across the whole study: Earlier results showed roughly 110 million unique TCR beta sequences derived from about 179 million T cells. From donors who were HLA-typed, an early data release held 80 million to 85 million unique TCRs. Whole-study findings and limits: The authors later linked a missense DCLRE1C variant to TCR beta V- and J-gene trimming.

The CDR3 extends over 13 amino acids. From germline, CDR1 is SGHVS and CDR2 FNYEAQ. Between the trimmed V and J ends, which lost 1 base and 6 bases, there was a span of 8 bases. Researchers ran the PCR with 60 Vbeta and 13 Jbeta primers. Study processing details: Later, some 79 million unique TCR beta chains were counted in an analysis, and roughly 11 million of them were shared. Here immunoSEQ multiplex PCR was the method, and the copy in TCRdb shows in-frame clones only, minus some. V, J and clone size are those of that table, while D and trimming were read from the DNA. The sample comprises 130,000 to 150,000 clones, about 80% of which are singletons, and roughly 10% rests with the top ten. Note on this clone: Its antigen is as yet unknown.

The sequence was collected from a woman between 55 and 75 years old in good health and CMV-seropositive. V gene TRBV7-6 combines with J gene TRBJ2-3; D is unclear. Input material: PBMCs. The CDR3 protein is CASSLELWDTQYF. Written as DNA, the CDR3 is TGTGCCAGCAGCTTAGAACTTTGGGATACGCAGTATTTT.